These 29 T cell receptor beta chains originate from one sample sequenced in a study of T cells in Graves' hyperthyroidism and ophthalmopathy. Researchers amplified the TCR beta CDR3 regions from RNA transcripts. The HTBI primer set served for first-round RT-PCR of the TCR CDR3. TCRdb recomputed calls from the multiplex PCR reads with MiXCR, one row per CDR3 protein. The repertoire consists of under 700,000 distinct CDR3 sequences, with about half occurring once and the leading ten covering just over 8%. Sequencing was performed on peripheral blood or thyroid tissue (not recorded which). These receptors all come from a woman in her late teens or twenties with Graves' hyperthyroidism.

The chain recombines TRBV7-6 with TRBJ2-7; 8 nucleotides line up with TRBD2. This CDR3 has 13 residues. Germline V gene data show CDR1 as SGHVS and CDR2 as FNYEAQ. The trim removed 4 bases at V and 7 bases at J, leaving 6 bases unmatched. For the CDR3, the DNA is TGTGCCAGCAGCTCGGGAGGGCACAATGAGCAGTACTTC. It codes for CASSSGGHNEQYF.

The chain uses TRBV12-3 or TRBV12-4 and TRBJ2-7; D might be TRBD1 (6 bases). V was trimmed by 1 base and J by 2 bases, leaving 15 bases between them. The CDR3 sequence is 16 residues long. The CDR3 protein is CASSLGRQGLTYEQYF. The CDR3, as DNA: TGTGCCAGCAGTTTAGGTAGGCAGGGGCTAACCTACGAGCAGTACTTC.

This clonotype was recorded at least ten times. The V and J genes are TRBV2 and TRBJ1-5; TRBD1 matches at 9 bases. The CDR3 consists of 14 residues. The V and J ends lost 7 bases and 5 bases, in that order; junction bases with no gene match: 6. The germline V gene has CDR1 SNHLY and CDR2 FYNNEI. The CDR3 nucleotides read TGTGCCAGCACCTGGACAGGGGTGGATCAGCCCCAGCATTTT. It specifies CASTWTGVDQPQHF.

V usage is TRBV10-3 and J usage is TRBJ2-7; D ambiguous. The CDR3 has 15 amino acids. Deletions cut 2 bases from V and 0 bases from J, with 11 bases between. CDR1 ENHRY and CDR2 SYGVKD come from the germline V gene. Written as DNA, the CDR3 is TGTGCCATCAGTGAGGCAAGGTATAGCTCCTACGAGCAGTACTTC. It codes for CAISEARYSSYEQYF.

The CDR3 nucleotides are TGTGCCAGCAGTACTTCAGGGGGCGCGACTGAAGCTTTCTTT. Translating gives CASSTSGGATEAFF. This sequence joins TRBV27 and TRBJ1-1; the match to TRBD1 covers 8 bases. V was clipped by 5 bases and J by 5 bases; unmatched bases: 7. CDR1 and CDR2 from the germline V gene are MNHEY and SMNVEV (reference sequence). The CDR3 runs 14 residues.

In its sample, this clonotype was seen a few times. The V call is TRBV7-2, the J call TRBJ1-5; D not resolved. CDR3 length: 13 residues. Trimming removed 3 bases from V and 6 bases from J, with 9 bases in between. Germline-derived CDR1 and CDR2 are SGHTA and FQGNSA. The CDR3 reads CASSLYVGQPQHF. The CDR3 DNA reads TGTGCCAGCAGCTTGTATGTCGGTCAGCCCCAGCATTTT.

This clonotype was seen only once. V usage is TRBV10-3 and J usage is TRBJ1-1; D gene unclear. Germline CDR1 is ENHRY and CDR2 is SYGVKD. This CDR3 is 15 amino acids long. Deletions cut 4 bases from V and 5 bases from J, with 17 bases between. The CDR3 here is CAISVSYTLGTEAFF. DNA of the CDR3: TGTGCCATCAGTGTTTCTTACACCCTTGGGACTGAAGCTTTCTTT.

This clonotype was recorded a few times. The V call is TRBV7-9, the J call TRBJ1-1; D uncertain. Germline CDR1 reads SEHNR; CDR2 reads FQNEAQ (reference sequence). CDR3 length: 14 residues. The ends were cut back, 3 bases at V and 0 bases at J, with 8 bases in the middle. The CDR3 spells CASSLWKMNTEAFF. CDR3 nucleotide sequence: TGTGCCAGCAGCTTGTGGAAAATGAACACTGAAGCTTTCTTT.

V usage is TRBV9 and J usage is TRBJ1-4; 8 bases agree with TRBD1. CDR1 is SGDLS, CDR2 YYNGEE, per germline. This CDR3 has 15 residues. The V gene end was trimmed by 4 bases and the J gene end by 6 bases; junction bases not matched to a gene: 8. This chain's CDR3 is CASSSDRTGYEKLFF. The CDR3 nucleotides are TGTGCCAGCAGCTCGGACCGGACAGGGTATGAAAAACTGTTTTTT. The complete variable domain, with remaining parts taken from reference TRBV9 and TRBJ1-4, reads DSGVTQTPKHLITATGQRVTLRCSPRSGDLSVYWYQQSLDQGLQFLIQYYNGEERAKGNILERFSAQQFPDLHSELNLSSLELGDSALYFCASSSDRTGYEKLFFGSGTQLSVL.

The rearrangement uses TRBV2 and TRBJ1-2; no clear D. The CDR3 is 15 amino acids. Trimming stripped 6 bases from V and 4 bases from J, with 18 bases between. Germline V gene lookup returns CDR1 SNHLY and CDR2 FYNNEI. CDR3 residues: CASSGSGGPLYGYTF. CDR3 DNA sequence: TGTGCCAGCAGCGGTTCGGGCGGCCCTCTCTATGGCTACACCTTC.

As to this clonotype: This clone may be a read error of a much larger clone one base away. The chain employs TRBV2 and TRBJ2-7, with D perhaps TRBD1 (5 bases). V gave up 3 bases and J gave up 10 bases, with 19 bases separating them. Germline V gene lookup returns CDR1 SNHLY and CDR2 FYNNEI. This CDR3 region has 14 residues. Here the CDR3 DNA reads TGTGCCAGCAGTGAGTTGGAGACAGCCTCTCGTCAGTACTTC. It specifies CASSELETASRQYF.

This sequence joins TRBV24-1 and TRBJ2-2; 9 bases are a match to TRBD1. The CDR3 is 16 residues long. With 3 bases clipped from V and 7 bases from J, the junction kept 8 bases outside the gene matches. Germline CDR1 KGHDR, CDR2 SFDVKD. The CDR3 DNA follows: TGTGCCACCAGTGATGCGGGACAGGGTGAGAGCGGGGAGCTGTTTTTT. It translates to CATSDAGQGESGELFF.

This clonotype has at least ten counts. The rearrangement joins TRBV20-1 to TRBJ1-2, with TRBD1 identical over 7 bases. V was clipped by 6 bases and J by 7 bases; unmatched bases: 5. Per germline, CDR1 DFQATT and CDR2 SNEGSKA (reference sequence). The CDR3 totals 11 residues. CDR3 amino acids: CSARQGSGYTF. CDR3 in DNA: TGCAGTGCCAGACAGGGATCTGGCTACACCTTC.

V usage is TRBV7-2 and J usage is TRBJ2-7; possibly TRBD2 for D (5 bases). The CDR3 consists of 14 residues. Trimming took 5 bases from V and 7 from J, leaving 18 bases between them. Germline V gene lookup returns CDR1 SGHTA and CDR2 FQGNSA. CDR3 coding DNA: TGTGCCAGCAGCCAAGAGGGCTGGACGGGTGAGCAGTACTTC. This codes for CASSQEGWTGEQYF.

This chain connects TRBV2 to TRBJ1-5, with TRBD1 matching over 9 bases. This CDR3 has 14 amino acids. CDR1 SNHLY and CDR2 FYNNEI come from the germline V gene. The junction had 4 bases not matched to a gene; V was cut back by 5 bases and J by 5 bases. DNA of the CDR3: TGTGCCAGCAGTTACGGGACAGGGCATCAGCCCCAGCATTTT. This gives the protein CASSYGTGHQPQHF.

The CDR3 is CASSGSLQGNTEAFF. CDR3 in DNA: TGTGCCAGCAGTGGGTCGCTGCAAGGAAACACTGAAGCTTTCTTT. V usage is TRBV6-1 and J usage is TRBJ1-1; D gene uncertain. Germline assignment: CDR1 MNHNS and CDR2 SASEGT. The CDR3 runs to 15 residues. V gave up 4 bases and J gave up 2 bases, with 14 bases separating them.

This clonotype was counted many times. This chain joins TRBV7-9 and TRBJ1-5; no clear D gene. From germline, CDR1 is SEHNR and CDR2 FQNEAQ (reference sequence). The CDR3 is made up of 14 amino acids. Between the trimmed V and J ends, which lost 3 bases and 0 bases, there was a span of 6 bases. The CDR3: CASSLYDSNQPQHF. CDR3 nucleotide sequence: TGTGCCAGCAGCTTGTATGATAGCAATCAGCCCCAGCATTTT. The entire variable domain, with the rest obtained from reference TRBV7-9 and TRBJ1-5, is as follows: DTGVSQNPRHKITKRGQNVTFRCDPISEHNRLYWYRQTLGQGPEFLTYFQNEAQLEKSRLLSDRFSAERPKGSFSTLEIQRTEQGDSAMYLCASSLYDSNQPQHFGDGTRLSIL.

In regard to this clonotype: It is likely a read error, because the conserved phenylalanine at the end of the CDR3 is missing. The rearrangement links TRBV7-9 to TRBJ2-7; D gene ambiguous. The CDR3 is 12 residues long. The germline V gene has CDR1 SEHNR and CDR2 FQNEAQ (reference sequence). V lost 3 bases and J 6 bases, leaving 9 bases between the germline ends. The CDR3 DNA is TGTGCCAGCAGCTTGGCCTTATCCGAGCAGTACCTC. Protein: CASSLALSEQYL.

This clonotype was seen a few times. J is TRBJ1-5 and V is TRBV2, with D tentatively TRBD1 (5 bases). Germline-derived CDR1 and CDR2 are SNHLY and FYNNEI. Trimming cost V 5 bases and J 10 bases, with 12 bases left between them. The CDR3 is 12 amino acids. The CDR3 sequence is CASSWGGGPQHF. The CDR3 nucleotides read TGTGCCAGCAGTTGGGGGGGGGGTCCCCAGCATTTT.

The rearrangement uses TRBV3-1 and TRBJ2-5; D is unclear. Trimming removed 1 base at V and 3 bases at J, with 18 bases between. Germline V gives CDR1 LGHDT, CDR2 YNNKEL (reference sequence). This CDR3 has 17 residues. CDR3 sequence reads: CASSQGPDEECEETQYF. The CDR3 DNA sequence: TGTGCCAGCAGCCAAGGCCCGGATGAAGAATGTGAAGAGACCCAGTACTTC.

This clonotype was seen a single time. This rearrangement joins TRBV7-2 to TRBJ2-1; 8 positions match TRBD2. The CDR3 sequence is 13 residues long. V lost 1 base to trimming and J lost 9 bases; unmatched junction nucleotides: 2. The germline CDR1 and CDR2 sequences are SGHTA and FQGNSA. The DNA for the CDR3 is TGTGCCAGCAGCTTAGAGCGGGAGAGTGAGCAGTTCTTC. It yields the protein CASSLERESEQFF.

The CDR3 reads CASSVAEKETQYF. CDR3 in DNA: TGCGCCAGCAGCGTAGCGGAGAAAGAGACCCAGTACTTC. This chain links TRBV5-1 with TRBJ2-5; D may be TRBD2 (6 bases). The CDR3 consists of 13 residues. Trimming stripped 4 bases from V and 3 bases from J, with 10 bases between. Germline V gives CDR1 SGHRS, CDR2 YFSETQ. Full variable domain (remainder filled in from reference TRBV5-1 and TRBJ2-5): KAGVTQTPRYLIKTRGQQVTLSCSPISGHRSVSWYQQTPGQGLQFLFEYFSETQRNKGNFPGRFSGRQFSNSRSEMNVSTLELGDSALYLCASSVAEKETQYFGPGTRLLVL.

The table lists this clonotype with a few counts. The chain employs TRBV29-1 and TRBJ2-7; D is perhaps TRBD2 (6 bases). Germline CDR1 SQVTM, CDR2 ANQGSEA. The CDR3 consists of 14 residues. V lost 3 bases and J 3 bases, leaving 15 bases between the germline ends. CDR3 in DNA: TGCAGCGTTGACACGAGTAGGGGAGGCTACGAGCAGTACTTC. The encoded protein is CSVDTSRGGYEQYF.

A remark on this clonotype: Just one base apart from a much larger clone, this may be a read error. V gene TRBV7-9 combines with J gene TRBJ1-2; D ambiguous. The CDR3 covers 15 residues. The ends were cut back, 2 bases at V and 6 bases at J, with 16 bases in the middle. Germline CDR1 and CDR2: SEHNR and FQNEAQ (reference sequence). DNA of the CDR3: TGTGCCAGCAGCTTAAATTTTGAGGGAACAGATGGCTACACCTTC. It specifies CASSLNFEGTDGYTF.

Concerning this clonotype: At one of its ends the junction is not consistent with the germline gene, which may arise from a read error. V is TRBV2 and J is TRBJ1-1; 8 bases line up with TRBD1. The germline CDR1 and CDR2 sequences are SNHLY and FYNNEI. The CDR3 totals 14 residues. The CDR3 DNA reads TGCGCCAGCAGCTTGACAGGGGAGGTGACTGAAGCTTTCTTT. Amino acids: CASSLTGEVTEAFF.

V gene TRBV7-2 combines with J gene TRBJ2-7, with TRBD1 identical over 9 bases. The CDR3 contains 14 residues. Per germline, CDR1 SGHTA and CDR2 FQGNSA. The trim removed 5 bases at V and 2 bases at J, leaving 4 bases unmatched. As DNA, the CDR3 is TGTGCCAGCAGCGCCTGGGACAGGGCCTACGAGCAGTACTTC. It is translated as CASSAWDRAYEQYF.

This clonotype was seen a handful of times. The rearrangement uses TRBV2 and TRBJ2-7, with 12 bases matching TRBD2. The J segment lost 0 bases and the V segment lost 6 bases, leaving 6 bases of the junction unmatched. This CDR3 is 16 amino acids long. Per the germline V gene, CDR1 is SNHLY and CDR2 is FYNNEI. CDR3 in DNA: TGTGCCAGCAGCTCGAAGACTAGCGGGAGCTCCTACGAGCAGTACTTC. Protein product: CASSSKTSGSSYEQYF. Using reference TRBV2 and TRBJ2-7 for the parts outside the CDR3, the full variable domain is EPEVTQTPSHQVTQMGQEVILRCVPISNHLYFYWYRQILGQKVEFLVSFYNNEISEKSEIFDDQFSVERPDGSNFTLKIRSTKLEDSAMYFCASSSKTSGSSYEQYFGPGTRLTVT.

V usage is TRBV12-3 or TRBV12-4 and J usage is TRBJ1-1; 8 nucleotides line up with TRBD1. V shed 5 bases, J shed 11 bases, and the junction held 7 bases outside the gene matches. The CDR3 spans 12 residues. The CDR3 loop is CASSRQGQGAFF. Here the CDR3 DNA reads TGTGCCAGCAGTCGACAGGGGCAAGGGGCTTTCTTT.

This clonotype was detected a few times. The chain has TRBV10-3 and TRBJ2-2; D possibly corresponds to TRBD2 (5 bases). CDR1 and CDR2 from the germline V gene are ENHRY and SYGVKD. Trimming took off 10 bases at V and 4 bases at J, with 19 bases between the two ends. The CDR3 is made up of 15 amino acids. In nucleotides, the CDR3 is TGTGCCACCAAGGGCAGACTACCGGGCACCGGGGAGCTGTTTTTT. Translating it yields CATKGRLPGTGELFF.